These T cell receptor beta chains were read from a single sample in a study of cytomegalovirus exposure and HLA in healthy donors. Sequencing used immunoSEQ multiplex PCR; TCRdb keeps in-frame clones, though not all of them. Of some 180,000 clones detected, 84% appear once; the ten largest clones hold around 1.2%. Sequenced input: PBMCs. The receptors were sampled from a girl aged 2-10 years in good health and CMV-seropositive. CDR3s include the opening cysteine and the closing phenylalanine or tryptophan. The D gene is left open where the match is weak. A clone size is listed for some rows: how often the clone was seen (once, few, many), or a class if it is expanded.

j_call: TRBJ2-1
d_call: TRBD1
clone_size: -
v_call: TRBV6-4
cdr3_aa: CASSPRPGQGFNEQFF
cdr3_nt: TGTGCCAGCAGCCCCCGGCCGGGACAGGGGTTCAATGAGCAGTTCTTC

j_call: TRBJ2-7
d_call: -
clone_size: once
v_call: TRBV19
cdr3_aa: CASSLQGAYEQYF
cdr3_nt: TGTGCCAGTAGTCTACAGGGCGCCTACGAGCAGTACTTC

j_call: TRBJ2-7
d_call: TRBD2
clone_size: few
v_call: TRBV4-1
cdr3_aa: CASSREGGRGYEQYF
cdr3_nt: TGCGCCAGCAGCCGAGAGGGCGGGAGGGGCTACGAGCAGTACTTC

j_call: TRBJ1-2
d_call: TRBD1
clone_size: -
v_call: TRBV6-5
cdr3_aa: CASSYRATGANYGYTF
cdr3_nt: TGTGCCAGCAGTTATAGAGCCACAGGGGCTAACTATGGCTACACCTTC

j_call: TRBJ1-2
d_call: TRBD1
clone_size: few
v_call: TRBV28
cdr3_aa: CASTFQGAYGYTF
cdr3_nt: TGTGCCAGCACTTTTCAGGGGGCTTACGGCTACACCTTC

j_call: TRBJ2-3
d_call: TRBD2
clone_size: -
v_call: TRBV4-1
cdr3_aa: CASSHRFSGTRSDTQYF
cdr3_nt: TGCGCCAGCAGCCATCGTTTCAGCGGGACGAGGTCAGATACGCAGTATTTT

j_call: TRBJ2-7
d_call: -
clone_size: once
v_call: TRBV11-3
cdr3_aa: CASSLEERRQYF
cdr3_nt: TGTGCCAGCAGCTTAGAGGAAAGGAGGCAGTACTTC

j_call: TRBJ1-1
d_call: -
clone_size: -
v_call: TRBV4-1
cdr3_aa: CASSQEYGRENTEAFF
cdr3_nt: TGCGCCAGCAGCCAAGAATACGGCAGGGAGAACACTGAAGCTTTCTTT

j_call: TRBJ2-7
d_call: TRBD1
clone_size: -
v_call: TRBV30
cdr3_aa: CAWSRGTGGEQYF
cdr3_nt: TGTGCCTGGAGCAGAGGGACAGGGGGCGAGCAGTACTTC

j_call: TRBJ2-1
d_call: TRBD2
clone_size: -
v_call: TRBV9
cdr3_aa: CASSVGASGSGEQFF
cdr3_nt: TGTGCCAGCAGCGTAGGCGCTAGCGGGAGTGGTGAGCAGTTCTTC

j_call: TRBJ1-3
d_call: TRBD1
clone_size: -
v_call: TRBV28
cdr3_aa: CASSLYTGGPGNTIYF
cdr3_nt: TGTGCCAGCAGTTTATACACAGGGGGGCCTGGAAACACCATATATTTT

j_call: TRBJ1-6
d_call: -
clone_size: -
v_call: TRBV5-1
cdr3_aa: CASSYGLMGLDNSPLHF
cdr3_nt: TGCGCCAGCAGCTACGGACTGATGGGTTTGGATAATTCACCCCTCCACTTT

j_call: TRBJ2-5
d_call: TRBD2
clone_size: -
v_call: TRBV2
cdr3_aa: CASSEVLAGGETQYF
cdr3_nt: TGTGCCAGCAGTGAAGTTCTAGCGGGGGGGGAGACCCAGTACTTC

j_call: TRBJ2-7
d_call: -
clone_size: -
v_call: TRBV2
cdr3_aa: CASSEARYEQYF
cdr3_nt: TGTGCCAGCAGTGAAGCGCGATACGAGCAGTACTTC

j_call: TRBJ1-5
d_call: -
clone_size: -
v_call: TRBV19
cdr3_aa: CASSIDSGSFQPQHF
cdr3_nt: TGTGCCAGTAGTATAGACTCGGGATCTTTTCAGCCCCAGCATTTT

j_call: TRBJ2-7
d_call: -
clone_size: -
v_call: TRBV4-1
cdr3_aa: CASSQGASVSYEQYF
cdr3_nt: TGCGCCAGCAGCCAAGGGGCAAGTGTTTCCTACGAGCAGTACTTC

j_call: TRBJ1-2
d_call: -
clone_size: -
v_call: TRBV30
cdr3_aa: CAWKGLLGDYGYTF
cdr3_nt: TGTGCCTGGAAGGGACTCCTAGGCGACTATGGCTACACCTTC

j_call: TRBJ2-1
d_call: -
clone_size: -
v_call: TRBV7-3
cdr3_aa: CASSSTSASSYNEQFF
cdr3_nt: TGTGCCAGCAGCTCCACTTCTGCCTCGTCGTACAATGAGCAGTTCTTC

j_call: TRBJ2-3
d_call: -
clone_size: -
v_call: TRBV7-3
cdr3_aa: CASGAASTDTQYF
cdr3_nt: TGTGCCAGCGGGGCGGCTAGCACAGATACGCAGTATTTT

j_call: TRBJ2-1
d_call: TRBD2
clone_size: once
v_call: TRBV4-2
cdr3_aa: CASSQDKGGGNEQFF
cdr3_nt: TGTGCCAGCAGCCAAGATAAAGGCGGGGGCAATGAGCAGTTCTTC

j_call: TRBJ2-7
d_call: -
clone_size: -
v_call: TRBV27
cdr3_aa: CASSLRGNYEQYF
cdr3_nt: TGTGCCAGCAGTTTGAGGGGGAACTACGAGCAGTACTTC

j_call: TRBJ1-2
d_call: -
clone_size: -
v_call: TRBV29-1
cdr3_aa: CSVYTGIANYGYTF
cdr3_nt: TGCAGCGTTTATACAGGGATAGCTAACTATGGCTACACCTTC

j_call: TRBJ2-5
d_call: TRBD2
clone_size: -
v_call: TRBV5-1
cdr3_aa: CASSSGLAGEETQYF
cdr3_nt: TGCGCCAGCAGCTCCGGACTAGCGGGAGAAGAGACCCAGTACTTC

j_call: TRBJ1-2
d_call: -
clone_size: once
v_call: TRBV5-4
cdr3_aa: CASHGGHYGYTF
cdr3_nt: TGTGCCAGCCACGGGGGGCACTATGGCTACACCTTC

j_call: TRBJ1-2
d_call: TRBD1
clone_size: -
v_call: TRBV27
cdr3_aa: CASSRWTGNTYGYTF
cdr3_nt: TGTGCCAGCAGTCGATGGACAGGCAATACCTATGGCTACACCTTC

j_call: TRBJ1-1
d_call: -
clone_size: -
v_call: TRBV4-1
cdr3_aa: CASSLVFSAANTEAFF
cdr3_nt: TGCGCCAGCAGCCTCGTTTTCAGTGCTGCTAACACTGAAGCTTTCTTT

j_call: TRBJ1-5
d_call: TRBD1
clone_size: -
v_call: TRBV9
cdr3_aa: CASSHRGQAGQPQHF
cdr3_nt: TGTGCCAGCAGCCATCGAGGACAGGCAGGCCAGCCCCAGCATTTT

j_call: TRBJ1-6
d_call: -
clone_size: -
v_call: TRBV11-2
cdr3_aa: CASSLSGARNSPLHF
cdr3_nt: TGTGCCAGCAGCTTATCAGGGGCGCGAAATTCACCCCTCCACTTT

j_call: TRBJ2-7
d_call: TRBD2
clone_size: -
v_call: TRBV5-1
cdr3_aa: CASSLQLAGVASYEQYF
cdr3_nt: TGCGCCAGCAGCTTACAACTAGCGGGAGTTGCCTCCTACGAGCAGTACTTC

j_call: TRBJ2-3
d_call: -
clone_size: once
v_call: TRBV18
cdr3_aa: CASSPEDTQYF
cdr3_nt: TGTGCCAGCTCACCAGAGGATACGCAGTATTTT

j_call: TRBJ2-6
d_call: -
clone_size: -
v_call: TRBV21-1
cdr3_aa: CASSLRPTGGSSSSGANVLTF
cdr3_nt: TGTGCCAGCAGCCTTCGCCCGACAGGGGGATCTTCTAGCTCTGGGGCCAACGTCCTGACTTTC

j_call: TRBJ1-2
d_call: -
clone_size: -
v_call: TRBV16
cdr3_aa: CASSHGQMDGYTF
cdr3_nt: TGTGCCAGCAGCCACGGACAGATGGATGGCTACACCTTC

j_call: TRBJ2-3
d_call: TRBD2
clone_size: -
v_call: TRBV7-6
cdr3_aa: CASSLSPSGSSTDTQYF
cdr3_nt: TGTGCCAGCAGCTTATCTCCTAGCGGGTCTAGCACAGATACGCAGTATTTT

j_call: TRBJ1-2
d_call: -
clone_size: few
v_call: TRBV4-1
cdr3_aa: CASSQGGRVGYGYTF
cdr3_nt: TGCGCCAGCAGCCAAGGTGGGCGGGTTGGGTATGGCTACACCTTC

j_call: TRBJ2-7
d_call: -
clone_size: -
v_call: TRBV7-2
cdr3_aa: CASRALQVYEQYF
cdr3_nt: TGTGCCAGCAGAGCCCTTCAGGTCTACGAGCAGTACTTC

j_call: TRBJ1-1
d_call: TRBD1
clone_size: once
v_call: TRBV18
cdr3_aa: CASSPPGQGARTEAFF
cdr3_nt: TGTGCCAGCTCACCACCGGGCCAGGGGGCGCGGACTGAAGCTTTCTTT

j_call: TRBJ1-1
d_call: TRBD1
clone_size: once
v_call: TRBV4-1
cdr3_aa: CASSPDRGLNTEAFF
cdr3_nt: TGCGCCAGCAGCCCCGACAGGGGTCTCAACACTGAAGCTTTCTTT

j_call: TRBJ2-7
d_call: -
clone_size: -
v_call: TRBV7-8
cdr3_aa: CASSPSPRDSYEQYF
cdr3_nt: TGTGCCAGCAGCCCATCCCCCCGCGACTCCTACGAGCAGTACTTC